This T cell receptor (beta chain) was retrieved from a study of blood T cells in healthy people across ages. Germline V gene data show CDR1 as SGHTA and CDR2 as FQGNSA. Trimming stripped 2 bases from V and 2 bases from J, with 5 bases between. There are 13 residues in the CDR3. Next came a second PCR, run for roughly 6 to 11 cycles, which used a sample-barcoded 5' primer along with a J-beta primer mix. MiXCR, applied by TCRdb to the 5' RACE reads, yields one record per CDR3 protein. Altogether approximately 810,000 distinct CDR3 sequences are present, around 36% being singletons, with the ten largest covering 13%.

This chain connects TRBV7-2 to TRBJ2-3; D remains ambiguous. The clonotype originates from a young man in good health. The sequenced material came from blood. CDR3 bases: TGTGCCAGCAGCTTAAATCCCACAGATACGCAGTATTTT. It codes for CASSLNPTDTQYF.